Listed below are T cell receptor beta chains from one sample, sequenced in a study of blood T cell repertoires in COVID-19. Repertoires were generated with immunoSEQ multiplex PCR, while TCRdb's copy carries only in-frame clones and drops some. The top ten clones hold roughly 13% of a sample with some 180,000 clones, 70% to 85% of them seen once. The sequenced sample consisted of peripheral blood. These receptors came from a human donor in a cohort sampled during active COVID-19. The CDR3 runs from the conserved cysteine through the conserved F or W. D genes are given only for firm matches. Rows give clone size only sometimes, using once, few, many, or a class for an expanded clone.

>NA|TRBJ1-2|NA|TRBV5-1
CASSLATDYGYTF
TGCGCCAGCAGCTTGGCAACAGATTATGGCTACACCTTC
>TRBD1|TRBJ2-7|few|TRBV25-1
CASSGTGDSYEQYF
TGTGCCAGCAGTGGGACAGGGGACTCCTACGAGCAGTACTTC
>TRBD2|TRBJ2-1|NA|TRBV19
CASSLPRGLGNEQFF
TGTGCCAGTAGCCTCCCCAGGGGACTAGGCAATGAGCAGTTCTTC
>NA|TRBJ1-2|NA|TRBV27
CASSPPPGQYGYTF
TGTGCCAGCAGTCCCCCCCCGGGTCAGTATGGCTACACCTTC
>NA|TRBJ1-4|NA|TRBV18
CASSTRGVEKLFF
TGTGCCAGCTCAACCCGAGGAGTTGAAAAACTGTTTTTT
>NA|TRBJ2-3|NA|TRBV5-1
CASSLEQGGTDTQYF
TGCGCCAGCAGCTTGGAACAGGGGGGGACAGATACGCAGTATTTT
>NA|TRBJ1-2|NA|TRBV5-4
CASSLALTGYGYTF
TGTGCCAGCAGCTTGGCCCTTACGGGTTATGGCTACACCTTC
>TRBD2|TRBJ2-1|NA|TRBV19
CASSPTSGSYNEQFF
TGTGCCAGTAGTCCCACTAGCGGCTCCTACAATGAGCAGTTCTTC
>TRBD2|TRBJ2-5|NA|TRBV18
CASSSLAGGRETQYF
TGTGCCAGCTCATCTTTAGCGGGAGGTCGGGAGACCCAGTACTTC
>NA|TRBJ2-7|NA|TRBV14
CASSRKRSSYEQYF
TGTGCCAGCAGCAGAAAGAGGAGCTCCTACGAGCAGTACTTC
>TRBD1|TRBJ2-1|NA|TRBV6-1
CASSERRQGGDEQFF
TGTGCCAGCAGTGAAAGGAGACAGGGGGGCGATGAGCAGTTCTTC
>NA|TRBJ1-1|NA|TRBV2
CASSEFRVQNTEAFF
TGTGCCAGCAGTGAATTCAGGGTCCAGAACACTGAAGCTTTCTTT
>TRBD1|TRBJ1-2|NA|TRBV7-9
CASSGGTGPYGYTF
TGTGCCAGCAGCGGCGGGACAGGGCCTTATGGCTACACCTTC
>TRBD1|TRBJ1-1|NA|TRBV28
CASSFLGQGAGTEAFF
TGTGCCAGCAGTTTCCTTGGACAGGGGGCGGGCACTGAAGCTTTCTTT
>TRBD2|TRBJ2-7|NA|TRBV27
CASSLRPPGLAPNEQYF
TGTGCCAGCAGTTTAAGACCTCCGGGACTAGCGCCCAACGAGCAGTACTTC
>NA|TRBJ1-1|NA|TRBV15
CATSREGAGSVPEAFF
TGTGCCACCAGCAGAGAGGGGGCAGGGTCGGTTCCTGAAGCTTTCTTT
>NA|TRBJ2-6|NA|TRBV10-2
CARGEGAGANVLTF
TGCGCCAGAGGGGAGGGGGCTGGGGCCAACGTCCTGACTTTC